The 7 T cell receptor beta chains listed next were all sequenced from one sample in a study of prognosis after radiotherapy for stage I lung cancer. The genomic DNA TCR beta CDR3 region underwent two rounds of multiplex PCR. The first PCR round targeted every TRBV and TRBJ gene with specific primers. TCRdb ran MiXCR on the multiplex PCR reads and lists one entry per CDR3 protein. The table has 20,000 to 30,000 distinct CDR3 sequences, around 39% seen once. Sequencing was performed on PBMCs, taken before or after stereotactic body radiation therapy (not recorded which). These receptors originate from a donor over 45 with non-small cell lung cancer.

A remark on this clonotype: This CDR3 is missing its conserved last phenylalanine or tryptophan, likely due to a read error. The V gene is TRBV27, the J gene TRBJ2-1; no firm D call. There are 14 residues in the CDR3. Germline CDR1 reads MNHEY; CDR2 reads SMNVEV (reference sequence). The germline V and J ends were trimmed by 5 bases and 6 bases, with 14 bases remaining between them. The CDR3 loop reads CASSRSNPRNEQFS. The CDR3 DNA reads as TGTGCCAGCAGTAGGAGCAACCCACGCAATGAGCAGTTCTCC.

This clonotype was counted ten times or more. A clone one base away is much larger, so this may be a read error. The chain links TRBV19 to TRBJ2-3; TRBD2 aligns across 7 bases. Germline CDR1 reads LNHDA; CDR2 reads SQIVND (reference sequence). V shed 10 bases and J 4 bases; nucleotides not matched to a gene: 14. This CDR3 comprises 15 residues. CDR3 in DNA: TGTGCCAAAGATACTAGCGAGAGGGCCCCAGATACGCAGTATTTT. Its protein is CAKDTSERAPDTQYF.

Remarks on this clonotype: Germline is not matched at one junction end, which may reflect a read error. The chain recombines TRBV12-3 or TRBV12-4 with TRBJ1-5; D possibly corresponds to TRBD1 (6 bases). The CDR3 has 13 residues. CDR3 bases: TGTTCCAGTAGTAAACAGGGTAATCAGCCCCAGCATTTT. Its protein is CSSSKQGNQPQHF.

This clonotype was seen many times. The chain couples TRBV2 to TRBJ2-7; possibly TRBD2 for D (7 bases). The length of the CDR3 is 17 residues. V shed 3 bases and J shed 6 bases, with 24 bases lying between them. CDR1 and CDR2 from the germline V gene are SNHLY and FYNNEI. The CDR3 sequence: CASSEVLGRGRGGEQYF. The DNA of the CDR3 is TGTGCCAGCAGTGAGGTCTTGGGGAGGGGCAGGGGAGGCGAGCAGTACTTC. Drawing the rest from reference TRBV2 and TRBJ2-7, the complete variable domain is EPEVTQTPSHQVTQMGQEVILRCVPISNHLYFYWYRQILGQKVEFLVSFYNNEISEKSEIFDDQFSVERPDGSNFTLKIRSTKLEDSAMYFCASSEVLGRGRGGEQYFGPGTRLTVT.

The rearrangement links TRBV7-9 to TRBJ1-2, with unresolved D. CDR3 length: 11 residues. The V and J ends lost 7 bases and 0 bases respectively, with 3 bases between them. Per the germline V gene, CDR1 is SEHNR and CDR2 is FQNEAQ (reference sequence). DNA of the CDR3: TGTGCCAGCACGTCTAACTATGGCTACACCTTC. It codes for CASTSNYGYTF.

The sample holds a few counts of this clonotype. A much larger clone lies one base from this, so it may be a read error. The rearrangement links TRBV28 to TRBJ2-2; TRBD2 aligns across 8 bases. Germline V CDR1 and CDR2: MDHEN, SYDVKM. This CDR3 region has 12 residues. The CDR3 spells CVAGLNTGEPFF. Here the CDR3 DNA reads TGCGTAGCGGGATTAAACACCGGGGAGCCGTTTTTT. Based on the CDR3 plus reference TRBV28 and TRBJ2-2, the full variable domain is DVKVTQSSRYLVKRTGEKVFLECVQDMDHENMFWYRQDPGLGLRLIYFSYDVKMKEKGDIPEGYSVSREKKERFSLILESASTNQTSMYLCVAGLNTGEPFFGEGSRLTVL.

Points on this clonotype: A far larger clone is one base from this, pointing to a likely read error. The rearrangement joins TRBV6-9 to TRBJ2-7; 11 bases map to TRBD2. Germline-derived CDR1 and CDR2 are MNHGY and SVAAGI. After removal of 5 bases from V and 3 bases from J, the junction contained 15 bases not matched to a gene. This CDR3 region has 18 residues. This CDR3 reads CASSTNSGRDFNHYEQYF. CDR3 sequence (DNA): TGTGCCAGCAGTACAAATAGCGGGAGGGACTTTAATCACTACGAGCAGTACTTC.